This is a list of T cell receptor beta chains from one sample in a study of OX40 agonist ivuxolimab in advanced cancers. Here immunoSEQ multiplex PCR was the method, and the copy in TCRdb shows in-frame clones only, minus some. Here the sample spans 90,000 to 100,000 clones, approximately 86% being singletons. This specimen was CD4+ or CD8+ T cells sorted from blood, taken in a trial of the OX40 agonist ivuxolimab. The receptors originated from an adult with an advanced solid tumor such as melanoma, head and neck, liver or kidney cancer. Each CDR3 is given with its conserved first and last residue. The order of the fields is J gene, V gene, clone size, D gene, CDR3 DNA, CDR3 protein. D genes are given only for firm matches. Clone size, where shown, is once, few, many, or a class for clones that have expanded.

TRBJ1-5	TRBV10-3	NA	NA	TGTGCCTCGTCGATGGGGGGAGATCAGCCCCAGCATTTT	CASSMGGDQPQHF
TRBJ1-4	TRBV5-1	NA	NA	TGCGCCAGCAGCTCAATACCTAATGAAAAACTGTTTTTT	CASSSIPNEKLFF
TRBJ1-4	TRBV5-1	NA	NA	TGCGCCAGCAGCTTGGACCCAGCTGAAAAACTGTTTTTT	CASSLDPAEKLFF
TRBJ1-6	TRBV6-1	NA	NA	TGTGCCAGCAGTGAAGGGTGGATTTCCCCCCTCCACTTT	CASSEGWISPLHF
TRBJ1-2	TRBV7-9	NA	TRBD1	TGTGCCTCCCACAGGGGGGAATCCTATGGCTACACCTTC	CASHRGESYGYTF
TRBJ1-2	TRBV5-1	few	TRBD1	TGCGCCAGCAGCTTGGACAGGGGGCATGATGGCTACACCTTC	CASSLDRGHDGYTF
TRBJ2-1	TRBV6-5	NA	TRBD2	TGTGCCAGCAGGCTGGGACTAGCGGGGAACAATGAGCAGTTCTTC	CASRLGLAGNNEQFF
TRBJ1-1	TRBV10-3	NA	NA	TGTGCCATCAGACGGAACACTGAAGCTTTCTTT	CAIRRNTEAFF
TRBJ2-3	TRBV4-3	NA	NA	TGCGCCAGCAGCCAAGTCTTTTCGAGCACAGATACGCAGTATTTT	CASSQVFSSTDTQYF
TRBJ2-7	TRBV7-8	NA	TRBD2	TGTGCCAGCAGCTTAGAGAGCGGGACGACCTACGAGCAGTACTTC	CASSLESGTTYEQYF
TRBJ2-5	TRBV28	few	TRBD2	TGTGCCAGCAGCCGGACTAGTCTGGTTTTCACCCAGTACTTC	CASSRTSLVFTQYF
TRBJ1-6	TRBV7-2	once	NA	TGTGCCAGCAGCTCTCGACTGACTAATTCACCCCTCCACTTT	CASSSRLTNSPLHF
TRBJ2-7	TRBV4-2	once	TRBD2	TGTGCCAGCAGCCAAACGGGACTAGCCTACGAGCAGTACTTC	CASSQTGLAYEQYF
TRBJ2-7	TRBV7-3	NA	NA	TGTGCCAGCAGCTTAAGGGGAGGTACAGACTACGAGCAGTACTTC	CASSLRGGTDYEQYF
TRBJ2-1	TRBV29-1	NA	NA	TGCAGCGTTGAAGAGGCAAACGGGAAAGGGAGGCAGTTCTTC	CSVEEANGKGRQFF
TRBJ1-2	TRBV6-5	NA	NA	TGTGCCAGCAGTTACGGGGGATATGGCTACACCTTC	CASSYGGYGYTF
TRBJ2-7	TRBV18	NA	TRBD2	TGTGCCAGCTCACCCCGGACTAGCGGGAGCTCCTACGAGCAGTACTTC	CASSPRTSGSSYEQYF
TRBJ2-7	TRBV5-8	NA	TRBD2	TGTGCCAGCAGCCTCCCGGGACTAGCGGGAGACTACGAGCAGTACTTC	CASSLPGLAGDYEQYF
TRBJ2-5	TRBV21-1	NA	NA	TGTGCCAGCAGCAGTCTGACTAGCGGGAGTGAGACCCAGTACTTC	CASSSLTSGSETQYF
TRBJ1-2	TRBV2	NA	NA	TGTGCCAGCAGTGAAAAGCGGGGCTACACCTTC	CASSEKRGYTF
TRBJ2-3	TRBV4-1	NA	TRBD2	TGCGCCAGCAGTCCGACTAGCGGGAGGTCCGATACGCAGTATTTT	CASSPTSGRSDTQYF
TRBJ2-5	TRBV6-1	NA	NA	TGTGCCAGCAGTGAAGCGCATCGGGGGCTGGAGACCCAGTACTTC	CASSEAHRGLETQYF
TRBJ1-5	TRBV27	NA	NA	TGTGCCAGCAGTTTAACCAGGGGACAGCCCCAGCATTTT	CASSLTRGQPQHF
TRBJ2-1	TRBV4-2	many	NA	TGTGCCAGCAGCCAAGGACCCCAAACTCTTACAAGCTCCTACAATGAGCAGTTCTTC	CASSQGPQTLTSSYNEQFF
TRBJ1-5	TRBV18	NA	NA	TGTGCCAGCTCACCAACGGACGGCCGCAATCAGCCCCAGCATTTT	CASSPTDGRNQPQHF
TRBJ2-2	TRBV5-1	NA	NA	TGCGCCAGCTCCCCGGCTCCGGTCCGAGGCACCGGGGAGCTGTTTTTT	CASSPAPVRGTGELFF
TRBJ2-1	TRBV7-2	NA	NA	TGTGCCAGCAGCGAACCCGGGACACAACAGAGCCATGAGCAGTTCTTC	CASSEPGTQQSHEQFF
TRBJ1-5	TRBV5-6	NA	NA	TGTGCCAGCAGCTCAAGGGAGGGACAGCCCCAGCATTTT	CASSSREGQPQHF
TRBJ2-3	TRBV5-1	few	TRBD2	TGCGCCAGCAGCCTGGCCGGAGCTAGCGGGGCCGGTAGCACAGATACGCAGTATTTT	CASSLAGASGAGSTDTQYF
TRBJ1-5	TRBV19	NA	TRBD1	TGTGCCAGTTCCGGGACAGGGGTCCAGCCCCAGCATTTT	CASSGTGVQPQHF
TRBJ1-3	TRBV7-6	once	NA	TGTGCCAGCAGCTTATCTATTCTAGGCCAGTCAGGAAACACCATATATTTT	CASSLSILGQSGNTIYF
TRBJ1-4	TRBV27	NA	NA	TGTGCCAGCAGTCCCCAGGGTAGGGAAAAACTGTTTTTT	CASSPQGREKLFF
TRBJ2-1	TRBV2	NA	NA	TGTGCCAGCAGTGAAACCGAGGGGGGTGAGCAGTTCTTC	CASSETEGGEQFF
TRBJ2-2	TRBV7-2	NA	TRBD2	TGTGCCAGCAGCCGTGGACTAGCGGGACCAAACACCGGGGAGCTGTTTTTT	CASSRGLAGPNTGELFF
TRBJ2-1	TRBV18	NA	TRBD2	TGTGCCAGCTCAGCGACTAGCGGGAGGGCCGACAATGAGCAGTTCTTC	CASSATSGRADNEQFF
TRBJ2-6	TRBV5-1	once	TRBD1	TGCGCCAGCACCGGGACAGGCCATTCCGGGGCCAACGTCCTGACTTTC	CASTGTGHSGANVLTF
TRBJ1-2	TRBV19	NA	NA	TGTGCCAGTAGTATAGTGAAGGCTGGCTATGGCTACACCTTC	CASSIVKAGYGYTF
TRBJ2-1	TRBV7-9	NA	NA	TGTGCCAGCAGCTTACGAGGCGAGGGAGCTTCGGGTGAGCAGTTCTTC	CASSLRGEGASGEQFF
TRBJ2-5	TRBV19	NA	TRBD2	TGTGCCAGTAGTATAGACGGGACTAGCGGGATCAAGACCCAGTACTTC	CASSIDGTSGIKTQYF
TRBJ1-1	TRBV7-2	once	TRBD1	TGTGCCAGCAGCTTAGGAGCAGGGGGCACTGAAGCTTTCTTT	CASSLGAGGTEAFF
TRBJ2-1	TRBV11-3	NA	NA	TGTGCCAGCAGCTATCAGGCGGGGGCGGCCAGTGAGCAGTTCTTC	CASSYQAGAASEQFF
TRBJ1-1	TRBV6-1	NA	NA	TGTGCCAGCAGTGGAGGCCTTGGAGGGGTGAACACTGAAGCTTTCTTT	CASSGGLGGVNTEAFF
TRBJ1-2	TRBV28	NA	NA	TGTGCCAGTGGTACTAACTATGGCTACACCTTC	CASGTNYGYTF
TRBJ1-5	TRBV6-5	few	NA	TGTGCCAGCAGTCCGATTGGGGGGCAGCCCCAGCATTTT	CASSPIGGQPQHF
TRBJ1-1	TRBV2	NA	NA	TGTGCCAGCAGTGAAAGGGGCAGCCGGGCTTTCTTT	CASSERGSRAFF
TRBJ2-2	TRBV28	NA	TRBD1	TGTGCCAGCAGCCAAGGACAGGGGAACACCGGGGAGCTGTTTTTT	CASSQGQGNTGELFF
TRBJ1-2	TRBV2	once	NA	TGTGCCAGCACGGTTTTCCATGGCTACACCTTC	CASTVFHGYTF
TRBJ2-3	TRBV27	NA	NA	TGTGCCAGCAGTTTATCCGGGCTGCTAAGCACAGATACGCAGTATTTT	CASSLSGLLSTDTQYF